The 6 T cell receptor beta chains below come from one sample, sequenced in a study of beta chain features in type 1 diabetes (dated 2018 in TCRdb). The research as a whole found: Type 1 diabetes patients showed a moderate but significant shortening of TCRB CDR3 length in all four CD4+ subsets.

No antigen is known for these receptors. The library was generated by the immunoSEQ multiplex PCR assay. The High Capacity cDNA Reverse Transcription Kit was used to reverse transcribe all of the isolated RNA, meaning that expressed TCRB transcripts were what got sequenced. Drawn from immuneACCESS, this table holds only the in-frame rearrangements with V and J called that TCRdb kept. Clones are partly lost; checked studies trace under half to an unresolved V gene and leave the rest unexplained. The sample table shows under 300,000 clones, and over 11% are seen once. Jointly, the top ten make up 0.015% to 0.02% of the sample. Sequences were obtained from naive CD4+ T cells from blood. Taken with the paper, the label for cell subset or site translates to: true naive CD4+ T cells. Receptor source: a man younger than 45 with type 1 diabetes.

This clone came up a few times. V usage is TRBV9 and J usage is TRBJ2-6, with 7 positions matching TRBD1. In germline, CDR1 is SGDLS, CDR2 YYNGEE. Trimming cost V 3 bases and J 3 bases; bases outside gene matches: 6. The CDR3 consists of 16 residues. The CDR3 DNA reads TGTGCCAGCAGCGGCCTCGGGACAGTTGGGGCCAACGTCCTGACTTTC. Translation gives CASSGLGTVGANVLTF.

Only a few counts were recorded for this clone. The chain combines TRBV30 with TRBJ1-5, with D tentatively TRBD1 (5 bases). Per the germline V gene, CDR1 is GTSNPN and CDR2 is SVGIG (reference sequence). This CDR3 has 17 residues. Trimming stripped 3 bases from V and 1 base from J, with 19 bases between. In DNA form, the CDR3 reads TGTGCCTGGAGCGCTTGGATGGGGGGAAGAAGCAATCAGCCCCAGCATTTT. Translating gives CAWSAWMGGRSNQPQHF.

The chain uses TRBV6-1 and TRBJ2-5, with a tentative D call TRBD1 (6 bases). The V end lost 8 bases, the J end lost 3 bases, and 10 bases lay between the germline ends. Germline V gene data show CDR1 as MNHNS and CDR2 as SASEGT. CDR3 size: 12 residues. CDR3 residues: CASARDKETQYF. The CDR3 bases are TGTGCCAGCGCTCGGGACAAAGAGACCCAGTACTTC.

This chain joins TRBV5-1 and TRBJ2-3, with D possibly TRBD1 on 5 matching bases. The CDR3 is made up of 14 amino acids. The germline V gene has CDR1 SGHRS and CDR2 YFSETQ. Trimming took off 4 bases at V and 4 bases at J, with 13 bases between the two ends. CDR3 sequence reads: CASSVQAKADTQYF. The DNA of the CDR3 is TGCGCCAGCAGCGTACAGGCGAAAGCAGATACGCAGTATTTT.

The chain joins TRBV6-5 to TRBJ2-7; 10 bases match TRBD2. Looked up from germline, CDR1 is MNHEY and CDR2 is SVGAGI. This CDR3 region has 15 residues. V was clipped by 7 bases and J by 4 bases; unmatched bases: 10. The CDR3 region is CASMRASGSYYEQYF. In DNA form, the CDR3 reads TGTGCCAGCATGAGGGCTAGCGGGAGTTATTACGAGCAGTACTTC.

The V gene is TRBV11-2, the J gene TRBJ2-3; weak D call: TRBD2 (6 bases). This CDR3 has 15 residues. From germline, CDR1 is SGHAT and CDR2 FQNNGV. Trimming took 4 bases from V and 0 from J, leaving 11 bases between them. This CDR3 is CASSSGGRSTDTQYF. CDR3 DNA sequence: TGTGCCAGCAGCTCAGGTGGGAGGAGCACAGATACGCAGTATTTT.